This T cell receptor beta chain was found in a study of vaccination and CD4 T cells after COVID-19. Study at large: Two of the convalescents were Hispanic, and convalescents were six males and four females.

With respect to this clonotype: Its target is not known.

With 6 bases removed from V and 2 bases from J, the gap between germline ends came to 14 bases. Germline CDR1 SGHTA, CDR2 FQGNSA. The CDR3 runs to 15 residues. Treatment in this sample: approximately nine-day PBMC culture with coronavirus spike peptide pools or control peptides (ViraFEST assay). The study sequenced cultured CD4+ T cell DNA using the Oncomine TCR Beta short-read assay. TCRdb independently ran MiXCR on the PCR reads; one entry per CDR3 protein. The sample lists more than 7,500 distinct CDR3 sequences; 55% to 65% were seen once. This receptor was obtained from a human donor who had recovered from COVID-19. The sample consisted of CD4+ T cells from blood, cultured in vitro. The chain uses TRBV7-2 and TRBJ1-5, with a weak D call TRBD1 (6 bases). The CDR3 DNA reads TGTGCCAGCAGTACACAGGGTTTCGGCAATCAGCCCCAGCATTTT. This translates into CASSTQGFGNQPQHF.